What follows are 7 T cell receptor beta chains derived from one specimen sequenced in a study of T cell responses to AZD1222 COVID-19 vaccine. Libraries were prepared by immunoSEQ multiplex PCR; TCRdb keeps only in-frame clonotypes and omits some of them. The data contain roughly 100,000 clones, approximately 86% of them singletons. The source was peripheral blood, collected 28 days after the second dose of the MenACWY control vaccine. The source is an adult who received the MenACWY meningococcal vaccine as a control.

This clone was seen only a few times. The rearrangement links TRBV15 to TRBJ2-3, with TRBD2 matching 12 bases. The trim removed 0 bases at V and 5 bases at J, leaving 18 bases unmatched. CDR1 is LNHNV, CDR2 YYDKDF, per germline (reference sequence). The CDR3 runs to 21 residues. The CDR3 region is CATSREMLAGGPSREKDTQYF. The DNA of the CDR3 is TGTGCCACCAGCAGAGAGATGCTAGCGGGGGGGCCCAGTAGGGAAAAAGATACGCAGTATTTT.

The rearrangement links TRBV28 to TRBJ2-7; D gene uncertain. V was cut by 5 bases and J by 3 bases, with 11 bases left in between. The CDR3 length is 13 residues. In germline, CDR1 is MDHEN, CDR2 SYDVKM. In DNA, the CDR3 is TGTGCCAGCAGTCAACAACATCGCTACGAGCAGTACTTC. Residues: CASSQQHRYEQYF.

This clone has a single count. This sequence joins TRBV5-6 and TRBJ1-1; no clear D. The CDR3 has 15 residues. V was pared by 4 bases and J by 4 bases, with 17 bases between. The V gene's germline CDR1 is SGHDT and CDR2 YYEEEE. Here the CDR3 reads CASSLDRGRSTEAFF. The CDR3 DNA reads TGTGCCAGCAGCCTTGACCGGGGAAGGAGCACTGAAGCTTTCTTT. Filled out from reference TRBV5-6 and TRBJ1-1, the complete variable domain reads DAGVTQSPTHLIKTRGQQVTLRCSPKSGHDTVSWYQQALGQGPQFIFQYYEEEERQRGNFPDRFSGHQFPNYSSELNVNALLLGDSALYLCASSLDRGRSTEAFFGQGTRLTVV.

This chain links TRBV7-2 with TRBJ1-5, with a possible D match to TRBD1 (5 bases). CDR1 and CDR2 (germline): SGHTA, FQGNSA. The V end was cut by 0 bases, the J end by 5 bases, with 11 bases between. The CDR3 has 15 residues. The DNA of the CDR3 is TGTGCCAGCAGCTTAGCCGGCGGGGGTTATCAGCCCCAGCATTTT. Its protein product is CASSLAGGGYQPQHF.

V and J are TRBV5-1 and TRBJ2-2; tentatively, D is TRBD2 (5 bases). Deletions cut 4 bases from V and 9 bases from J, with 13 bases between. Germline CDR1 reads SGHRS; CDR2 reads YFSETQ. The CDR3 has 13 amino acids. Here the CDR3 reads CASSHERGRELFF. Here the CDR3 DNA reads TGCGCCAGCAGCCACGAACGGGGTCGGGAGCTGTTTTTT.

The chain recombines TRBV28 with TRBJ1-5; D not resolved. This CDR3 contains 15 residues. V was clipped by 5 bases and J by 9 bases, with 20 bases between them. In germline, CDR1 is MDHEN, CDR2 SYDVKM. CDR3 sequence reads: CASSLPLGRLTPQHF. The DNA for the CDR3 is TGTGCCAGCAGTCTCCCGTTAGGCCGGTTGACGCCCCAGCATTTT.

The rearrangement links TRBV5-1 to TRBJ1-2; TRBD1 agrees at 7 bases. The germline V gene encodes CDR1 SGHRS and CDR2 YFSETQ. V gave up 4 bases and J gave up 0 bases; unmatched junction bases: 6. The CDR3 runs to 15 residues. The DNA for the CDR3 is TGCGCCAGCAGCACCGGACAGGTAGCTAACTATGGCTACACCTTC. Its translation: CASSTGQVANYGYTF.